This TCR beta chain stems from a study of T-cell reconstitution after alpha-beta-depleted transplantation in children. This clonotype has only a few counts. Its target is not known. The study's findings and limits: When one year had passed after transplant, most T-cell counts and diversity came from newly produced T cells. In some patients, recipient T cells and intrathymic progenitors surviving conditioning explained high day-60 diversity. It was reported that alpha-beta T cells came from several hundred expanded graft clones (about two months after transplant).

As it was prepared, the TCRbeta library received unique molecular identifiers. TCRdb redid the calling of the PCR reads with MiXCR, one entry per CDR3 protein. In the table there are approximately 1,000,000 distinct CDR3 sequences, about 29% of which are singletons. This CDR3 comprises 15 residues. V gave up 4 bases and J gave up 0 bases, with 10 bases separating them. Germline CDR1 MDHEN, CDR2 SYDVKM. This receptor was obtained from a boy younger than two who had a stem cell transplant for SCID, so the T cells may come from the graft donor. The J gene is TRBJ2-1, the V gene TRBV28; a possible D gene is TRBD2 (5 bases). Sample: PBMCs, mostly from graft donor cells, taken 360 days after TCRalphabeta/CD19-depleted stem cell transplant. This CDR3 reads CASSSRTSSYNEQFF. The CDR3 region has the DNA TGTGCCAGCAGTTCGCGGACTTCCTCCTACAATGAGCAGTTCTTC.